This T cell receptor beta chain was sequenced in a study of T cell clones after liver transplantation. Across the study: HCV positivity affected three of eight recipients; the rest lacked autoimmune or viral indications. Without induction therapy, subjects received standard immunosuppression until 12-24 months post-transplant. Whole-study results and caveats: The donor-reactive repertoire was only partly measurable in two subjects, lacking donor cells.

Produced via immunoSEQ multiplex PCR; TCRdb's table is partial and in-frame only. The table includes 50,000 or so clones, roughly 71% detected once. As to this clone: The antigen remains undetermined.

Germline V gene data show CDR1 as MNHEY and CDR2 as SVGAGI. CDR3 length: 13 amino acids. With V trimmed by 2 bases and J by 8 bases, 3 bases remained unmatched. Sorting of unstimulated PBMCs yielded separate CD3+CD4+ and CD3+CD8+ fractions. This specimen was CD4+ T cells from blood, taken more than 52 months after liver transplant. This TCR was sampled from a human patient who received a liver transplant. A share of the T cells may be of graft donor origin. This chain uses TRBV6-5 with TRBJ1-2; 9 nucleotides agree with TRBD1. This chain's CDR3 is CASSYRDREGYTF. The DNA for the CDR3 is TGTGCCAGCAGTTACCGGGACAGGGAAGGCTACACCTTC.